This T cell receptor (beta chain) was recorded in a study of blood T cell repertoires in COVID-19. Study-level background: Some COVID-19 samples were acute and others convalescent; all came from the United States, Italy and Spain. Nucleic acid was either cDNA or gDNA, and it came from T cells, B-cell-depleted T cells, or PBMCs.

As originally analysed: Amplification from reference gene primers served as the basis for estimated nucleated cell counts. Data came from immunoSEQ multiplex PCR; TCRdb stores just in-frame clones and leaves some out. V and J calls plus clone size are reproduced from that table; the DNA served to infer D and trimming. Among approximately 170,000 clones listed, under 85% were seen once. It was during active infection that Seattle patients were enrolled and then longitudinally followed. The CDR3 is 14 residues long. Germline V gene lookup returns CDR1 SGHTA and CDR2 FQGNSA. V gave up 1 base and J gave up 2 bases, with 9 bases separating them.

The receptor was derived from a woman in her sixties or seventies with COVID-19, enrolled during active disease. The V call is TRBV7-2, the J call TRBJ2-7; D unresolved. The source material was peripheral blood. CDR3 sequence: CASSLVSQTYEQYF. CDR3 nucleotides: TGTGCCAGCAGCTTAGTGTCTCAGACCTACGAGCAGTACTTC.